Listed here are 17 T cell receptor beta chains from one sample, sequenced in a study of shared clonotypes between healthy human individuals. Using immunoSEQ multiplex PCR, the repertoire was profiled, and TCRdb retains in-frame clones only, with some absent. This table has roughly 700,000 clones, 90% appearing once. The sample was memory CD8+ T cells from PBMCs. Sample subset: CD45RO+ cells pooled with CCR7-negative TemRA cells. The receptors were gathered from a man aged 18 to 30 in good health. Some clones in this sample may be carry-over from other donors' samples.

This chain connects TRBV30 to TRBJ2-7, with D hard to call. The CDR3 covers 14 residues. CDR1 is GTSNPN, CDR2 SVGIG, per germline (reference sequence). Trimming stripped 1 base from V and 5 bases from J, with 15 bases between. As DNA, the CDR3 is TGTGCCTGGAGTGGTGGTTCAGGCGTGAACGAGCAGTACTTC. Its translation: CAWSGGSGVNEQYF.

For the CDR3, the DNA is TGTGCCAGCGGGAAAAGGCCGGGGGCGAGGAACACTGAAGCTTTCTTT. As protein: CASGKRPGARNTEAFF. This chain joins TRBV7-6 and TRBJ1-1; TRBD1 might be the D (6 bases). Trimming removed 8 bases from V and 1 base from J, with 20 bases in between. The CDR3 totals 16 residues. Germline CDR1 SGHVS, CDR2 FNYEAQ.

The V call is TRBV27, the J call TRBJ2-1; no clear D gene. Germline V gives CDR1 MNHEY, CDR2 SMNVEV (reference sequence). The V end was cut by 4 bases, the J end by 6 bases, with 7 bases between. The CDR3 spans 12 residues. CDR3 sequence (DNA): TGTGCCAGCAGTTCAGAACCCAATGAGCAGTTCTTC. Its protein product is CASSSEPNEQFF.

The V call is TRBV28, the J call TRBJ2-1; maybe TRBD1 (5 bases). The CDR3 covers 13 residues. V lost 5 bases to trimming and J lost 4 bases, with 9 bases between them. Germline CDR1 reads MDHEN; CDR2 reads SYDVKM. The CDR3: CASSRTGYNEQFF. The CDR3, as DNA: TGTGCCAGCAGTCGAACAGGTTACAATGAGCAGTTCTTC.

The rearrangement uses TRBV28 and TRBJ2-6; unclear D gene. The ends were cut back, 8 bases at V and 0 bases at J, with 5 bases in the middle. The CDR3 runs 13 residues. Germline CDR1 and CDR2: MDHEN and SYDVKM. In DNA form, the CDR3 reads TGTGCCAGCTATCACTCTGGGGCCAACGTCCTGACTTTC. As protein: CASYHSGANVLTF. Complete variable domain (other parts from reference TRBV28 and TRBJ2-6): DVKVTQSSRYLVKRTGEKVFLECVQDMDHENMFWYRQDPGLGLRLIYFSYDVKMKEKGDIPEGYSVSREKKERFSLILESASTNQTSMYLCASYHSGANVLTFGAGSRLTVL.

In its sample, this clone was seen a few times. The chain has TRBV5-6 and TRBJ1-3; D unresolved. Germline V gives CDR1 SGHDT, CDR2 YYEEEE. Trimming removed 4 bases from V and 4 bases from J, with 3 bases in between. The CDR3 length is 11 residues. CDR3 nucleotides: TGTGCCAGCAGCGAGGGAAACACCATATATTTT. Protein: CASSEGNTIYF.

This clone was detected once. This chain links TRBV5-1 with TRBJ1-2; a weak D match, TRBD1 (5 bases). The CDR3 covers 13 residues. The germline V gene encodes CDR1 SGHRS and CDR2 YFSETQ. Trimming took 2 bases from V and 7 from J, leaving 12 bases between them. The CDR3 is CASSFKGVGGYTF. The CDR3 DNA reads TGCGCCAGCAGCTTCAAAGGGGTAGGTGGCTACACCTTC.

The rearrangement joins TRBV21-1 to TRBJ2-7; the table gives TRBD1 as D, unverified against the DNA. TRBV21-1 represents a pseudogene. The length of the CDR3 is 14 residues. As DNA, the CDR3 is TGTGCCAGCAGCAATGGGGTACGAGGGGGCGAGCAGTACTTC. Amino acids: CASSNGVRGGEQYF.

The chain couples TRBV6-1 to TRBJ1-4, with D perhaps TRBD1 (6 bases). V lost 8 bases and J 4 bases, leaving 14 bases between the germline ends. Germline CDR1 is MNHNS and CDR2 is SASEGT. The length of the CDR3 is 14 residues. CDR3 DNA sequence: TGTGCCAGCGGGGACATTCTGAGTAATGAAAAACTGTTTTTT. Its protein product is CASGDILSNEKLFF.

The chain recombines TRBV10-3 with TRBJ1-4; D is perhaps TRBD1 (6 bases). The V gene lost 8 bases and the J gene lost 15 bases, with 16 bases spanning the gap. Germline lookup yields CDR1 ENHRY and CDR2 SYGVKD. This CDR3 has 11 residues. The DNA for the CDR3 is TGTGCCATCGGAGAACAGGGATCGGTGTTTTTT. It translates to CAIGEQGSVFF.

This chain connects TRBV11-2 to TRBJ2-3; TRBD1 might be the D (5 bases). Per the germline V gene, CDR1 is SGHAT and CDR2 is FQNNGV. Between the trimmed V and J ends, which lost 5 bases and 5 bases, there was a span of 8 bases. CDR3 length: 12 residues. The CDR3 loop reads CASSARGDTQYF. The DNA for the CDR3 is TGTGCCAGCAGCGCAAGGGGAGATACGCAGTATTTT.

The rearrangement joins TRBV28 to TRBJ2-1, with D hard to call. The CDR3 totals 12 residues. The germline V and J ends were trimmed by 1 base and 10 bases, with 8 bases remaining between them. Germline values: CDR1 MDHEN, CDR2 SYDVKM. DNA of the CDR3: TGTGCCAGCAGTTTATTCGAAAGGGAGCAGTTCTTC. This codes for CASSLFEREQFF.

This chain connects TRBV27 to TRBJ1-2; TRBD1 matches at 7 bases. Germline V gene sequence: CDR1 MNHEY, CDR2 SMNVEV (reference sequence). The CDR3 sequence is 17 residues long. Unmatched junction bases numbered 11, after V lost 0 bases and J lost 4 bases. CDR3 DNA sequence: TGTGCCAGCAGTTTATCCACGGCCGACAGGGATGTCTATGGCTACACCTTC. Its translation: CASSLSTADRDVYGYTF.

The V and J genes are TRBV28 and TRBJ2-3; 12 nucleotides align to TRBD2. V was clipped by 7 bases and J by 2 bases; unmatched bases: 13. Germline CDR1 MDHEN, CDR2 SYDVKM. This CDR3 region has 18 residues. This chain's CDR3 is CASTSRLAGAMSTDTQYF. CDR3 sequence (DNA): TGTGCCAGCACCTCAAGACTAGCGGGAGCCATGTCCACAGATACGCAGTATTTT.

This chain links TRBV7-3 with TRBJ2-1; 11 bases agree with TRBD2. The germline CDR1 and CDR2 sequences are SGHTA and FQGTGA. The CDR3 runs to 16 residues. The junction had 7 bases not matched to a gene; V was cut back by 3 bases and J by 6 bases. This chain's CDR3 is CASSLLLAGETNEQFF. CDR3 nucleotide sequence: TGTGCCAGCAGCTTGCTACTAGCGGGAGAGACCAATGAGCAGTTCTTC. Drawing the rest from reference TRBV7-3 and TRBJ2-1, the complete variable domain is GAGVSQTPSNKVTEKGKYVELRCDPISGHTALYWYRQSLGQGPEFLIYFQGTGAADDSGLPNDRFFAVRPEGSVSTLKIQRTERGDSAVYLCASSLLLAGETNEQFFGPGTRLTVL.

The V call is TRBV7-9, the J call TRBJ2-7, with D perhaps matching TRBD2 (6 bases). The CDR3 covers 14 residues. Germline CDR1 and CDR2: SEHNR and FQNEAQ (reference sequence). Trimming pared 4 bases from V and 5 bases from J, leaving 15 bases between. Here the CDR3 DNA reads TGTGCCAGCAGCTCGGACTACCTCGTCCACGAGCAGTACTTC. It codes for CASSSDYLVHEQYF.

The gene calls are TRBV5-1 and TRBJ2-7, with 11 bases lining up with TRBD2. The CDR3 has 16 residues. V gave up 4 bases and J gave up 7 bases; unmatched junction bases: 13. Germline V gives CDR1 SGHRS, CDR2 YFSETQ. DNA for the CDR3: TGCGCCAGCAGCCCATCGGATAGACTAGCGGGATGGGAGCAGTACTTC. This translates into CASSPSDRLAGWEQYF.